This T cell receptor beta chain originates from a study of regulatory T cells in long-lasting Graves disease. The wider study: Persistent Graves' disease meant over 5 years of antithyroid drugs with positive TSH receptor antibodies.

Investigators prepared the TCR beta libraries by applying iRepertoire HTBI primers and Arm-PCR of CDR3 regions. TCRdb reprocessed the multiplex PCR reads with MiXCR, giving one entry per CDR3 protein. The sample holds about 660,000 distinct CDR3 sequences, 30% seen once. Time point noted: persistent/refractory GD, antithyroid drugs over 5 years with positive TRAb. Extracted PBMC RNA gave rise to the TCR library. The germline V and J ends were trimmed by 3 bases and 0 bases, with 8 bases remaining between them. Germline assignment: CDR1 LNHDA and CDR2 SQIVND (reference sequence). The CDR3 sequence is 14 residues long.

Sequenced material: peripheral blood mononuclear cells (PBMCs), taken when the disease was refractory, from a patient treated with antithyroid drugs. The receptor comes from a female donor with Graves disease. The chain recombines TRBV19 with TRBJ1-1, with unresolved D. The CDR3 nucleotides read TGTGCCAGTAGTATGCTTACGGTGAACACTGAAGCTTTCTTT. As protein: CASSMLTVNTEAFF.